The entry that follows covers one T cell receptor (beta chain) sequence. The antigen is undetermined. The junction does not match germline at one end; this may be a read error. The CDR3 is 12 residues long. This record comes from a study of shared clonotypes between healthy human individuals. Per the authors' pipeline: ImmunoSEQ only sent back junction sequences with no quality scores, so filtering was done differently. Produced via immunoSEQ multiplex PCR; TCRdb's table is partial and in-frame only. The DNA gave D and trimming, while V, J and clone size come from that table. The table includes about 340,000 clones, less than 75% detected once. Findings and caveats of the study: Clonotypes not shared had lower generation probabilities than those common to all four donors. Naive subsets generally had larger estimated richness than memory subsets. Only blood samples were collected, and tissue repertoires likely differ.

Sequenced input: memory CD4+ T cells sorted from blood. Regarding subset: CD45RA-negative fraction. The rearrangement joins TRBV5-3 to TRBJ2-7; possible D gene TRBD2, 6 bases. TRBV5-3 is treated as an ORF (open reading frame) with a function not yet certain. The clonotype comes from a young man in good health. The CDR3 region is CARSLGPSSGSF. The CDR3 DNA follows: TGTGCCAGAAGCTTGGGCCCGTCGTCCGGGAGCTTC.